This is a list of T cell receptor beta chains from one sample in a study of T cell changes during pregnancy in multiple sclerosis. Clones were read by immunoSEQ multiplex PCR, and TCRdb kept only the in-frame ones, dropping some. The profile covers tens of thousands of clones, with about 96% appearing a single time and about 0.9% taken by the ten largest. The sample here was peripheral blood, taken in the second trimester of pregnancy. Receptors were obtained from a female donor with multiple sclerosis, enrolled in a pregnancy study. The CDR3 runs from the conserved cysteine through the conserved F or W. D genes are given only for firm matches. Clone size is shown for a subset of rows, as once, few, many or a class of expanded clone.

cdr3_aa cdr3_nt v_call d_call j_call clone_size
CASSLAGFAGANVLTF TGTGCCAGCAGCTTAGCAGGGTTCGCTGGGGCCAACGTCCTGACTTTC TRBV11-2 . TRBJ2-6 .
CAIRAGIGETQYF TGTGCCATCAGAGCGGGGATCGGGGAGACCCAGTACTTC TRBV10-3 TRBD2 TRBJ2-5 .
CASTPSMNTEAFF TGTGCCAGCACCCCGAGCATGAACACTGAAGCTTTCTTT TRBV2 . TRBJ1-1 .
CAISEDRGGNQPQHF TGTGCCATCAGTGAGGACAGGGGAGGCAATCAGCCCCAGCATTTT TRBV10-3 TRBD1 TRBJ1-5 .
CASSGQEAFF TGTGCCAGCAGTGGACAGGAAGCTTTCTTT TRBV6-6 . TRBJ1-1 once
CSVEPTGEDGYTF TGCAGCGTTGAGCCGACAGGGGAAGATGGCTACACCTTC TRBV29-1 TRBD1 TRBJ1-2 .
CASMDRGNQPQHF TGTGCCAGCATGGACAGGGGGAATCAGCCCCAGCATTTT TRBV28 TRBD1 TRBJ1-5 .
CASSDPDRLNQPQHF TGTGCCAGCAGTGACCCTGACAGGCTCAATCAGCCCCAGCATTTT TRBV6-4 . TRBJ1-5 .
CASSYRTGEGYTF TGTGCCAGCAGTTACCGGACAGGGGAAGGCTACACCTTC TRBV6-5 TRBD1 TRBJ1-2 .
CASSPPSGLSYEQYF TGTGCCAGCAGTCCCCCCAGCGGGCTCTCCTACGAGCAGTACTTC TRBV5-4 . TRBJ2-7 .
CASTPSRGALAYEQYF TGTGCCAGCACCCCCTCGCGGGGGGCCCTGGCCTACGAGCAGTACTTC TRBV7-8 TRBD2 TRBJ2-7 .
CASSLEGGYTDTQYF TGTGCCAGCAGCTTAGAGGGGGGGTACACAGATACGCAGTATTTT TRBV7-2 . TRBJ2-3 .
CASSSGTGLNTEAFF TGCGCCAGCAGCTCCGGGACAGGCTTGAACACTGAAGCTTTCTTT TRBV5-1 TRBD1 TRBJ1-1 .
CASSTGQGAIQYF TGTGCCAGTAGTACCGGACAGGGGGCGATTCAGTACTTC TRBV19 TRBD1 TRBJ2-4 .
CVVAQGRLDTQYF TGTGTCGTGGCCCAGGGGCGGTTAGATACGCAGTATTTT TRBV27 . TRBJ2-3 .
CASSPNQGSGNTIYF TGTGCCAGCTCACCAAATCAGGGCTCTGGAAACACCATATATTTT TRBV18 . TRBJ1-3 .
CASSYGTSGNTIYF TGTGCCAGCAGCTACGGGACATCTGGAAACACCATATATTTT TRBV6-1 . TRBJ1-3 .
CASSQRAGGPPDTQYF TGCGCCAGCAGCCAAAGAGCGGGAGGGCCCCCAGATACGCAGTATTTT TRBV4-1 TRBD2 TRBJ2-3 .
CASSIGARGTGSYEQYF TGTGCCAGTAGTATAGGGGCTCGGGGGACGGGCTCCTACGAGCAGTACTTC TRBV19 . TRBJ2-7 .
CASSLFQGGREKLFF TGTGCCAGCAGTTTATTCCAGGGGGGCCGAGAAAAACTGTTTTTT TRBV27 TRBD1 TRBJ1-4 .
CASSDQGWAEQFF TGTGCCAGCAGTGACCAGGGCTGGGCTGAGCAGTTCTTC TRBV6-4 . TRBJ2-1 .